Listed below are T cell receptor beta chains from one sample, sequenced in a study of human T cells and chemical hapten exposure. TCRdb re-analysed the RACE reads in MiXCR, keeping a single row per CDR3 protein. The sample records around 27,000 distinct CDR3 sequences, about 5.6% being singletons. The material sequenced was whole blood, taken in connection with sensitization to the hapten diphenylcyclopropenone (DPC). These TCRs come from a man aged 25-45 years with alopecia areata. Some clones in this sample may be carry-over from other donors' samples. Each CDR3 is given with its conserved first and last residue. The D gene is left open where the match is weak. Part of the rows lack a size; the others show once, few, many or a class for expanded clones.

DNA: TGTGCCAGCAGTCCCCTGGGCAATGAGCAGTTCTTC
CDR3: CASSPLGNEQFF
D: .
J: TRBJ2-1
V: TRBV27
size: many

DNA: TGTGCCACCAGTGATTTGCCAGAAACAGGGGATTCCTACGAGCAGTACTTC
CDR3: CATSDLPETGDSYEQYF
D: TRBD1
J: TRBJ2-7
V: TRBV24-1
size: many

DNA: TGTGCTAGTGCTCTCCTAGGGGGGCCGGGAGAGACCCAGTACTTC
CDR3: CASALLGGPGETQYF
D: .
J: TRBJ2-5
V: TRBV12-5
size: many

DNA: TGTGCCAGCAGTTTATCGGGGGACAGTCGGCAAGAGGCTTTCTTT
CDR3: CASSLSGDSRQEAFF
D: TRBD1
J: TRBJ1-1
V: TRBV27
size: .

DNA: TGTGCCAGCAGTTTATTTCCCAATCAGCCCCAGCATTTT
CDR3: CASSLFPNQPQHF
D: .
J: TRBJ1-5
V: TRBV12-3/TRBV12-4
size: many

DNA: TGTGCCAGCAGCCTCCTTAAGAGTAGCACAGATACGCAGTATTTT
CDR3: CASSLLKSSTDTQYF
D: .
J: TRBJ2-3
V: TRBV12-3/TRBV12-4
size: many

DNA: TGTGCCAGCAGCTCGTCCCCGGCGGGGGTAGGAGAGACCCAGTACTTC
CDR3: CASSSSPAGVGETQYF
D: TRBD2
J: TRBJ2-5
V: TRBV7-9
size: many

DNA: TGTGCCAGCAGCCACGGTCCAACCAGCACAGATACGCAGTATTTT
CDR3: CASSHGPTSTDTQYF
D: .
J: TRBJ2-3
V: TRBV3-1
size: many

DNA: TGCAGCGTTGAATGGGTCAATGAGCAGTTCTTC
CDR3: CSVEWVNEQFF
D: .
J: TRBJ2-1
V: TRBV29-1
size: many

DNA: TGTGCCAGCAGTCCATCGACAGGGGGAGTCTATGGCTACACCTTC
CDR3: CASSPSTGGVYGYTF
D: TRBD1
J: TRBJ1-2
V: TRBV7-9
size: many

DNA: TGCAGTGCTAGAGTTAGGATGAGAGATACGCAGTATTTT
CDR3: CSARVRMRDTQYF
D: .
J: TRBJ2-3
V: TRBV20-1
size: many

DNA: TGTGCCAGCAGCGGTACCACCGGGGAGCTGTTTTTT
CDR3: CASSGTTGELFF
D: .
J: TRBJ2-2
V: TRBV7-6
size: medium-sized

DNA: TGTGCCAGTAGCTCGACCGGGGGGGCTGGCGAGCAGTACTTC
CDR3: CASSSTGGAGEQYF
D: TRBD2
J: TRBJ2-7
V: TRBV19
size: many

DNA: TGTGCCAGCAGCGTTCCCACGGCTAGCGGGGTGAATGAGCAGTTCTTC
CDR3: CASSVPTASGVNEQFF
D: TRBD2
J: TRBJ2-1
V: TRBV9
size: many

DNA: TGTGCCAGCTCACCGTCCCTGTCTAGCACAGATACGCAGTATTTT
CDR3: CASSPSLSSTDTQYF
D: .
J: TRBJ2-3
V: TRBV18
size: many

DNA: TGTGCCAGCAGCGCACGGGGGCAGGGGACGGATGGCTACACCTTC
CDR3: CASSARGQGTDGYTF
D: .
J: TRBJ1-2
V: TRBV12-3/TRBV12-4
size: many

DNA: TGTGCCAGCAGCCCAATCGGTTATACTTCAGATACGCAGTATTTT
CDR3: CASSPIGYTSDTQYF
D: .
J: TRBJ2-3
V: TRBV7-9
size: many

DNA: TGTGCCAGCAGCTTAGGGAGGGGTCTGGGAGAGACCCAGTACTTC
CDR3: CASSLGRGLGETQYF
D: .
J: TRBJ2-5
V: TRBV7-9
size: many

DNA: TGTGCCAGCACCCCGGGTCTCTACAATGAGCAGTTCTTC
CDR3: CASTPGLYNEQFF
D: .
J: TRBJ2-1
V: TRBV12-3/TRBV12-4
size: .

DNA: TGCAGCGTTATGAACAGGGGGCTCGGAGAGACCCAGTACTTC
CDR3: CSVMNRGLGETQYF
D: TRBD1
J: TRBJ2-5
V: TRBV29-1
size: many

DNA: TGTGCCAGCAGCTGGGGGGCGCAGGCGGAAGCTTTCTTT
CDR3: CASSWGAQAEAFF
D: .
J: TRBJ1-1
V: TRBV7-9
size: medium-sized

DNA: TGTGCCAGCAGTGAAGCCCATGGAGGACTCAGGGCAATCTCCTACAATGAGCAGTTCTTC
CDR3: CASSEAHGGLRAISYNEQFF
D: .
J: TRBJ2-1
V: TRBV6-1
size: many